This T cell receptor (beta chain) was documented in a study of beta chain features in type 1 diabetes. This clone was counted only a few times. Every isolated RNA sample was fully reverse transcribed, so sequencing captured expressed TCRB transcripts. Some clones are missing from TCRdb's copy, which holds only in-frame ones; the method was immunoSEQ multiplex PCR. The top ten clones hold more than 0.8% of a sample with under 300,000 clones, approximately 8.1% of them seen once. The CDR3 is 13 residues long. CDR1 is SNHLY, CDR2 FYNNEI, per germline. With 4 bases removed from V and 1 base from J, the gap between germline ends came to 7 bases. Averaging roughly 120 mL, one heparinised blood draw was given by each donor.

Sequencing used central memory CD4+ T cells from blood. The TCR was taken from a woman between 18 and 29 years old in good health. The chain couples TRBV2 to TRBJ1-2; D is ambiguous. The CDR3 nucleotides read TGTGCCAGCAGTGTGGTCAGTAACTATGGCTACACCTTC. It codes for CASSVVSNYGYTF.